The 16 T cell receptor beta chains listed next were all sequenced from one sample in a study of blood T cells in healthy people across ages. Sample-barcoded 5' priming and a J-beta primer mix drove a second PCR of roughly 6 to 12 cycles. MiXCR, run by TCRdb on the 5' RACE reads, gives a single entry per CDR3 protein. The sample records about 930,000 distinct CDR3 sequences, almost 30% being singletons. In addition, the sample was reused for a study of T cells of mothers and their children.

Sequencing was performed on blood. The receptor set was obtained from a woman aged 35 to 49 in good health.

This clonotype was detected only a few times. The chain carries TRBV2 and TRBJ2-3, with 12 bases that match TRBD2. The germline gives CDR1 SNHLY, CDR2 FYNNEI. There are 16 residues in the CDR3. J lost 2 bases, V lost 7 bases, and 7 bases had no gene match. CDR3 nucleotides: TGTGCCAGCAATCGACTAGCGGGGGCTTTCACAGATACGCAGTATTTT. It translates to CASNRLAGAFTDTQYF.

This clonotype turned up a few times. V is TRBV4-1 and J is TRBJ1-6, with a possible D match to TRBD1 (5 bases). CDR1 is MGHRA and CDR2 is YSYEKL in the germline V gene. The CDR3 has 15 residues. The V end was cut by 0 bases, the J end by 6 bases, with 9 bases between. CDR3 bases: TGCGCCAGCAGCCAAGAGCCAGGGACTAATTCACCCCTCCACTTT. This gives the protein CASSQEPGTNSPLHF.

CDR3 DNA: TGCAGCGTTGAAGATCGACTAGCGGGAGTCCGCGAGCAGTACTTC. This codes for CSVEDRLAGVREQYF. The genes are TRBV29-1 and TRBJ2-7, with 12 bases that match TRBD2. This CDR3 has 15 amino acids. Trimming took 0 bases from V and 6 from J; bases not matched to a gene: 6. Germline-derived CDR1 and CDR2 are SQVTM and ANQGSEA.

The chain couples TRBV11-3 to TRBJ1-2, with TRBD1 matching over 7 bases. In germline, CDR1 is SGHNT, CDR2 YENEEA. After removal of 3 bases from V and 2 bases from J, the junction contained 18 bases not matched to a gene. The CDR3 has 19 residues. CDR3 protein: CASSFPMGGTGARNYGYTF. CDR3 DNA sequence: TGTGCCAGCAGCTTCCCGATGGGGGGAACAGGGGCAAGAAACTATGGCTACACCTTC.

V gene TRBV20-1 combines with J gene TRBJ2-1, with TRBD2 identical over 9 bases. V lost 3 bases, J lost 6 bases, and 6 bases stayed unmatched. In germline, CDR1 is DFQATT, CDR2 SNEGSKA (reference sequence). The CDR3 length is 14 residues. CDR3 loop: CSASRGGASNEQFF. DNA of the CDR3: TGCAGTGCTAGTCGCGGGGGGGCTTCCAATGAGCAGTTCTTC.

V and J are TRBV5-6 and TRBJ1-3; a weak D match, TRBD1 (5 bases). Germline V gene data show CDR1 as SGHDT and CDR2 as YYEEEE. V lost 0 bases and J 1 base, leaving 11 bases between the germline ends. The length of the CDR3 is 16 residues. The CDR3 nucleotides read TGTGCCAGCAGCTTGGAGGGGTATGCGTCTGGAAACACCATATATTTT. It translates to CASSLEGYASGNTIYF.

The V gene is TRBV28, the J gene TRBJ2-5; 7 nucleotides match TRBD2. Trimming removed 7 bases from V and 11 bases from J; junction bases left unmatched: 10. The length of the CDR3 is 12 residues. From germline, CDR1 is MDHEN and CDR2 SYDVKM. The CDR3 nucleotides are TGTGCCAGCATGGGGCCGGGAGGAGAGCAGTACTTC. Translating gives CASMGPGGEQYF.

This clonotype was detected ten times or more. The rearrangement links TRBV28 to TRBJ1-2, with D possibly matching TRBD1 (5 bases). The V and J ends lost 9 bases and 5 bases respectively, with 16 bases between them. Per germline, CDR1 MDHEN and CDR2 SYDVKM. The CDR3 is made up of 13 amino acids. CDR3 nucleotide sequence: TGTGCCAGTCGGGGCCCGATGGGATATGGCTACACCTTC. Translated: CASRGPMGYGYTF.

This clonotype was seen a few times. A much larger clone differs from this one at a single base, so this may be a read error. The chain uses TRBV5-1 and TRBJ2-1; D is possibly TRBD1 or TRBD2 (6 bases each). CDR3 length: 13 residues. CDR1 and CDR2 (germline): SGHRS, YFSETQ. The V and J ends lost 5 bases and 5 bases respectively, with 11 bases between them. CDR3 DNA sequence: TGCGCCAGCAGGAGGGGGGCGGACAATGAGCAGTTCTTC. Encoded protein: CASRRGADNEQFF. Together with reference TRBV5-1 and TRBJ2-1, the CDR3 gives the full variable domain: KAGVTQTPRYLIKTRGQQVTLSCSPISGHRSVSWYQQTPGQGLQFLFEYFSETQRNKGNFPGRFSGRQFSNSRSEMNVSTLELGDSALYLCASRRGADNEQFFGPGTRLTVL.

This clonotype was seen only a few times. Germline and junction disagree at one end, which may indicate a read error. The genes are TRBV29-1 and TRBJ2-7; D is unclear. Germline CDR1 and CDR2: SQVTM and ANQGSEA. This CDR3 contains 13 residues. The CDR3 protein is CRVEDRTPYEQYF. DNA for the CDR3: TGCCGCGTTGAAGATCGTACACCCTACGAGCAGTACTTC.

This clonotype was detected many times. CDR3 in DNA: TGCGCCAGCAGCCCGCGAAGCGGGGGGGCCGGTGATACGCAGTATTTT. Its protein is CASSPRSGGAGDTQYF. The chain carries TRBV5-1 and TRBJ2-3; 10 positions match TRBD2. Trimming at V came to 4 bases and at J to 6 bases, leaving 11 bases not matched to a gene. The germline V gene encodes CDR1 SGHRS and CDR2 YFSETQ. The CDR3 has 16 residues.

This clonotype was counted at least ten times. The CDR3 protein is CASRDTSGGLYEQYF. The CDR3, as DNA: TGTGCCAGCAGGGATACTAGCGGGGGTCTCTACGAGCAGTACTTC. The J gene is TRBJ2-7, the V gene TRBV28; TRBD2 matches 11 bases. V was clipped by 6 bases and J by 3 bases; unmatched bases: 7. The germline V gene has CDR1 MDHEN and CDR2 SYDVKM. The CDR3 is made up of 15 amino acids.

The CDR3, as DNA: TGTGCCAGCAGCTTAAGGGGGTGGCTACCTACCTACAATGAGCAGTTCTTC. Its protein product is CASSLRGWLPTYNEQFF. The chain couples TRBV11-2 to TRBJ2-1, with D possibly matching TRBD1 (6 bases). Germline values: CDR1 SGHAT, CDR2 FQNNGV. The ends were cut back, 2 bases at V and 2 bases at J, with 16 bases in the middle. The CDR3 is made up of 17 amino acids.

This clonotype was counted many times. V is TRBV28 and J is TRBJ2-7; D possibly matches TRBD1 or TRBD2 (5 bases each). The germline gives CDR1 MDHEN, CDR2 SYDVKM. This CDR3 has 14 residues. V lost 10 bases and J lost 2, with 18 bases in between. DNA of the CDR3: TGTGCCACCCTACAACGGGGCCGCCCCTACGAGCAGTACTTC. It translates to CATLQRGRPYEQYF.

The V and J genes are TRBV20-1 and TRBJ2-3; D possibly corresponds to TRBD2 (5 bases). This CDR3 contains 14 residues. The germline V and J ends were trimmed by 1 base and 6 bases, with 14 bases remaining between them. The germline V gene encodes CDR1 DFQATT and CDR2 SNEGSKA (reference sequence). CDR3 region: CSARGLSSFDTQYF. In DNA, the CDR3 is TGCAGTGCTAGAGGACTATCCTCTTTTGATACGCAGTATTTT.

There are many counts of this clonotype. CDR3 DNA: TGTGCCAGCAGCTTTTTTCCTCAGGGCGCAGATACGCAGTATTTT. Amino acids: CASSFFPQGADTQYF. The rearrangement uses TRBV7-8 and TRBJ2-3, with TRBD1 as a possible D gene (5 bases). V was pared by 3 bases and J by 4 bases, with 14 bases between. Germline CDR1 and CDR2: SGHVS and FQNEAQ. The CDR3 runs to 15 residues.